This TCR beta chain was recorded in a study of T-cell reconstitution after alpha-beta-depleted transplantation in children. The CDR3 sequence is 14 residues long. CDR1 and CDR2 from the germline V gene are SGHRS and YFSETQ. V was cut by 5 bases and J by 3 bases, with 15 bases left in between. For TCRbeta, the library was prepared with unique molecular identifiers. TCRdb recomputed calls from the PCR reads with MiXCR, one row per CDR3 protein. The sample has some 310,000 distinct CDR3 sequences; around 25% are singletons. The table lists this clonotype with a few counts. Its matching antigen is unknown. Study-wide results and caveats: Reportedly, roughly two months post-transplant, alpha-beta T cells arose from several hundred expanded graft clones.

Specimen: PBMCs, mostly from graft donor cells, collected 180 days after TCRalphabeta/CD19-depleted stem cell transplant. The genes are TRBV5-1 and TRBJ2-7; tentatively, D is TRBD2 (6 bases). The receptor's source is a male patient younger than 18 who had a stem cell transplant for acute lymphoblastic leukemia, so the T cells may come from the graft donor. The CDR3: CASRTSGPNYEQYF. The CDR3 region has the DNA TGCGCCAGCAGAACCAGCGGGCCAAACTACGAGCAGTACTTC.